This paragraph covers one TCR beta chain sequence. In the original analysis: The authors estimated nucleated cell counts from reference gene primer amplification. Here immunoSEQ multiplex PCR was the method, and the copy in TCRdb shows in-frame clones only, minus some. V and J calls and clone size follow that table, whereas D and trimming were derived from the DNA. The sample yields fewer than 200,000 clones, roughly 90% seen once. This sample was taken from a study of blood T cell repertoires in COVID-19. The overall study: Whether acute or convalescent, the COVID-19 samples came from the United States, Italy and Spain. From T cells, B-cell-depleted T cells, or PBMCs came the material, which was cDNA or gDNA.

Sequenced sample: peripheral blood. The clonotype was recovered from a man in his 60s with acute or convalescent COVID-19.

The CDR3 bases are TGTGCCAGCAGCCAGTCCCGGGACAGGGGCTTGGGCTACACCTTC. Encoded protein: CASSQSRDRGLGYTF. The chain recombines TRBV14 with TRBJ1-2, with 10 bases aligning to TRBD1. Losses at the gene ends were 3 bases for V and 8 bases for J; bases not matched to a gene: 9. CDR3 length: 15 amino acids. Germline V gene lookup returns CDR1 SGHDN and CDR2 FVKESK.